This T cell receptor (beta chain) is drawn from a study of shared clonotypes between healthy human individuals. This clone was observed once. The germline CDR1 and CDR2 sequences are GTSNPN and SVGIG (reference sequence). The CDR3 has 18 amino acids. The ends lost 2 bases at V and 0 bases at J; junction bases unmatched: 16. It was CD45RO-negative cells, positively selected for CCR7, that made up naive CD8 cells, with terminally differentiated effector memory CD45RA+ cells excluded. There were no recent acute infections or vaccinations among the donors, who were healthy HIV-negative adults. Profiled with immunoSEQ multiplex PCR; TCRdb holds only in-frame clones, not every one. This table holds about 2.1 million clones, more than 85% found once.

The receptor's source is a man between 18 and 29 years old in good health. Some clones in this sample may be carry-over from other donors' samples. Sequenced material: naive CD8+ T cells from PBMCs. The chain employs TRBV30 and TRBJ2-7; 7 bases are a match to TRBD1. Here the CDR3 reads CAWSSLDREQPSSYEQYF. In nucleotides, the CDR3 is TGTGCCTGGAGTAGTTTAGACAGGGAACAACCAAGCTCCTACGAGCAGTACTTC.